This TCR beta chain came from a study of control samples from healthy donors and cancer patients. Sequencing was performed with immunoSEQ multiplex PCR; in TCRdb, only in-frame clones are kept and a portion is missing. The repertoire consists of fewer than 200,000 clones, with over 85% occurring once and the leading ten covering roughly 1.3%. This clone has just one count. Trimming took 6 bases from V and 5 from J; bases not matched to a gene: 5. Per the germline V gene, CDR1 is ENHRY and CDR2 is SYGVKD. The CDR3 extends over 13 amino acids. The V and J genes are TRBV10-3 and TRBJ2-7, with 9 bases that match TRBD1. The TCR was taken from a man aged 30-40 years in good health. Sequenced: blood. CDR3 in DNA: TGTGCCATCAGCGGACAGGGGAATGACGAGCAGTACTTC. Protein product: CAISGQGNDEQYF.